These 21 T cell receptor beta chains were all obtained from the same sample, sequenced in a study of cytomegalovirus exposure and HLA in healthy donors. Researchers ran the PCR with 60 Vbeta and 13 Jbeta primers. Data came from immunoSEQ multiplex PCR; TCRdb stores just in-frame clones and leaves some out. The clone table shows roughly 200,000 clones, with the ten largest holding roughly 1.2%. The sequenced sample was PBMCs. Source of these receptors: a girl aged 2-10 years in good health and CMV-seropositive.

The V and J genes are TRBV10-3 and TRBJ1-2; perhaps TRBD1 as D (5 bases). V lost 2 bases to trimming and J lost 5 bases, with 12 bases between them. The CDR3 is 14 amino acids. The V gene's germline CDR1 is ENHRY and CDR2 SYGVKD. The CDR3 DNA follows: TGTGCCATCAGTGAGGTTAGGGGCCCGTATGGCTACACCTTC. This encodes CAISEVRGPYGYTF.

The chain combines TRBV5-1 with TRBJ1-1; 8 nucleotides align to TRBD1. CDR1 and CDR2 (germline): SGHRS, YFSETQ. CDR3 length equals 18 residues. J lost 8 bases, V lost 4 bases, and 22 bases had no gene match. The CDR3 DNA reads TGCGCCAGCAGCCCAAGACCAGGGGTCATCGGGACAGGCCACGAAGCTTTCTTT. Its translation is CASSPRPGVIGTGHEAFF.

This sequence joins TRBV11-3 and TRBJ2-2; possibly TRBD2 for D (6 bases). The CDR3 has 17 residues. The germline gives CDR1 SGHNT, CDR2 YENEEA. V dropped 1 base and J dropped 5 bases, with 17 bases sitting between them. CDR3 in amino acids: CASSLVGPGVRTGELFF. The CDR3, as DNA: TGTGCCAGCAGCTTAGTCGGCCCGGGAGTTCGAACCGGGGAGCTGTTTTTT.

The rearrangement uses TRBV27 and TRBJ1-2, with a possible D match to TRBD1 (6 bases). CDR3 length: 16 residues. Germline loops: CDR1 MNHEY, CDR2 SMNVEV (reference sequence). V was trimmed by 5 bases and J by 4 bases, leaving 20 bases between them. As DNA, the CDR3 is TGTGCCAGCAGTCTATTCCCCACAGGGAAGTTCTATGGCTACACCTTC. The encoded protein is CASSLFPTGKFYGYTF.

The rearrangement links TRBV2 to TRBJ2-2; no firm D call. This CDR3 is 13 amino acids long. Germline V gene sequence: CDR1 SNHLY, CDR2 FYNNEI. V gave up 2 bases and J gave up 3 bases, with 4 bases separating them. This CDR3 is CASSERYTGELFF. CDR3 in DNA: TGTGCCAGCAGTGAACGGTACACCGGGGAGCTGTTTTTT.

V is TRBV11-2 and J is TRBJ2-3; D might be TRBD1 (5 bases). Germline V gene lookup returns CDR1 SGHAT and CDR2 FQNNGV. This CDR3 is built from 15 residues. V gave up 1 base and J gave up 7 bases, with 15 bases separating them. This CDR3 is CASSLAGAVGNTQYF. DNA of the CDR3: TGTGCCAGCAGCTTAGCTGGGGCAGTTGGAAATACGCAGTATTTT.

The CDR3 loop is CASSGDISGRAYEQYF. DNA for the CDR3: TGTGCCAGCAGTGGAGATATTAGCGGGAGGGCCTACGAGCAGTACTTC. V and J are TRBV2 and TRBJ2-7; 11 bases agree with TRBD2. CDR3 length: 16 amino acids. The germline gives CDR1 SNHLY, CDR2 FYNNEI. Trimming took 4 bases from V and 2 from J; bases not matched to a gene: 7.

The gene calls are TRBV5-1 and TRBJ2-7, with 7 bases that match TRBD1. CDR1 SGHRS and CDR2 YFSETQ come from the germline V gene. The CDR3 is made up of 14 amino acids. The J segment lost 2 bases and the V segment lost 3 bases, leaving 5 bases of the junction unmatched. The CDR3 protein is CASSSGTAPYEQYF. DNA of the CDR3: TGCGCCAGCAGCTCCGGGACAGCCCCCTACGAGCAGTACTTC.

The gene calls are TRBV5-4 and TRBJ2-2; TRBD2 matches at 11 bases. Germline V lookup: CDR1 SGHNT, CDR2 YYREEE (reference sequence). The length of the CDR3 is 20 residues. The V segment lost 4 bases and the J segment 5 bases; nucleotides outside the gene matches: 19. Written as DNA, the CDR3 is TGTGCCAGCAGCCAGGTGATCGATCCGGGACTAGCGGCATTGACCGGGGAGCTGTTTTTT. It translates to CASSQVIDPGLAALTGELFF. The full variable domain, in which reference TRBV5-4 and TRBJ2-2 provide the parts outside the CDR3, is ETGVTQSPTHLIKTRGQQVTLRCSSQSGHNTVSWYQQALGQGPQFIFQYYREEENGRGNFPPRFSGLQFPNYSSELNVNALELDDSALYLCASSQVIDPGLAALTGELFFGEGSRLTVL.

The J gene is TRBJ2-7, the V gene TRBV7-9, with 10 bases fitting TRBD2. The CDR3 extends over 19 amino acids. V lost 4 bases to trimming and J lost 3 bases; unmatched junction nucleotides: 18. Germline loops: CDR1 SEHNR, CDR2 FQNEAQ (reference sequence). The CDR3 protein is CASSYPLAGERVGDYEQYF. Written as DNA, the CDR3 is TGTGCCAGCAGCTACCCTCTAGCGGGAGAGCGGGTCGGAGACTACGAGCAGTACTTC. Combining the CDR3 with reference TRBV7-9 and TRBJ2-7 gives the whole variable domain DTGVSQNPRHKITKRGQNVTFRCDPISEHNRLYWYRQTLGQGPEFLTYFQNEAQLEKSRLLSDRFSAERPKGSFSTLEIQRTEQGDSAMYLCASSYPLAGERVGDYEQYFGPGTRLTVT.

The chain joins TRBV5-1 to TRBJ1-2; 9 bases line up with TRBD1. Trimming took 4 bases from V and 6 from J; bases not matched to a gene: 4. This CDR3 has 13 residues. CDR1 is SGHRS and CDR2 is YFSETQ in the germline V gene. The CDR3 region has the DNA TGCGCCAGCAGCCTCGGACAGGGGAATGGCTACACCTTC. It specifies CASSLGQGNGYTF.

The chain links TRBV6-6 to TRBJ1-5, with D possibly being TRBD1 (5 bases). V was shortened by 8 bases and J by 3 bases, with 11 bases between the two germline ends. Looked up from germline, CDR1 is MNHNY and CDR2 is SVGAGI (reference sequence). The CDR3 is 13 amino acids. Here the CDR3 reads CASRAGSNQPQHF. DNA of the CDR3: TGTGCCAGCCGGGCAGGGTCCAATCAGCCCCAGCATTTT.

The V gene is TRBV19, the J gene TRBJ2-3; 8 bases fit TRBD2. This CDR3 contains 17 residues. CDR1 is LNHDA and CDR2 is SQIVND in the germline V gene (reference sequence). Losses at the gene ends were 5 bases for V and 3 bases for J; bases not matched to a gene: 13. The CDR3 here is CASSLHLLADKTDTQYF. The CDR3 coding sequence is TGTGCCAGTAGTCTCCACCTACTAGCGGACAAGACAGATACGCAGTATTTT.

The rearrangement joins TRBV27 to TRBJ1-2; 9 nucleotides agree with TRBD1. The V gene end was trimmed by 5 bases and the J gene end by 4 bases; junction bases not matched to a gene: 8. CDR3 length: 15 residues. From germline, CDR1 is MNHEY and CDR2 SMNVEV (reference sequence). The CDR3 DNA reads as TGTGCCAGCAGTCCACAGGGGGCGTCCCCCTATGGCTACACCTTC. This encodes CASSPQGASPYGYTF.

The chain recombines TRBV11-2 with TRBJ2-7; the D gene is possibly TRBD1 (6 bases). The germline CDR1 and CDR2 sequences are SGHAT and FQNNGV. The CDR3 runs 14 residues. The V gene lost 5 bases and the J gene lost 4 bases, with 15 bases spanning the gap. The CDR3 spells CASSPGQNWYEQYF. Written as DNA, the CDR3 is TGTGCCAGCAGCCCAGGACAGAATTGGTACGAGCAGTACTTC.

The chain is built from TRBV5-6 and TRBJ2-4, with 9 bases aligning to TRBD2. The CDR3 has 18 amino acids. J gave up 0 bases and V 3 bases, and 10 bases lay outside the gene matches. Germline CDR1 SGHDT, CDR2 YYEEEE. The CDR3 is CASSWTVAGGPAKNIQYF. CDR3 in DNA: TGTGCCAGCAGCTGGACTGTGGCGGGAGGGCCAGCCAAAAACATTCAGTACTTC.

The chain couples TRBV18 to TRBJ1-1; 9 positions match TRBD1. V was pared by 3 bases and J by 1 base, with 3 bases of the junction left unmatched. The CDR3 is 15 residues long. Per the germline V gene, CDR1 is KGHSH and CDR2 is LQKENI. Written as DNA, the CDR3 is TGTGCCAGCTCACCTATGGACAGGGGGAACACTGAAGCTTTCTTT. The encoded protein is CASSPMDRGNTEAFF.

The rearrangement joins TRBV9 to TRBJ2-1; tentative D call: TRBD2 (6 bases). The CDR3 length is 14 residues. CDR1 is SGDLS and CDR2 is YYNGEE in the germline V gene. With 6 bases removed from V and 6 bases from J, the gap between germline ends came to 16 bases. The DNA for the CDR3 is TGTGCCAGCAATCCTGTCACTAGCCGCAATGAGCAGTTCTTC. Translating it yields CASNPVTSRNEQFF.

This chain links TRBV30 with TRBJ1-2; D ambiguous. CDR1 is GTSNPN, CDR2 SVGIG, per germline (reference sequence). V was shortened by 7 bases and J by 5 bases, with 20 bases between the two germline ends. The CDR3 is made up of 14 amino acids. The CDR3 DNA sequence: TGTGCCTCCAAGGAGACTGGAGTCCGATATGGCTACACCTTC. Protein: CASKETGVRYGYTF. The entire variable domain, with the rest obtained from reference TRBV30 and TRBJ1-2, is as follows: SQTIHQWPATLVQPVGSPLSLECTVEGTSNPNLYWYRQAAGRGLQLLFYSVGIGQISSEVPQNLSASRPQDRQFILSSKKLLLSDSGFYLCASKETGVRYGYTFGSGTRLTVV.

V is TRBV11-2 and J is TRBJ1-1; 7 bases are shared with TRBD1. V trimming: 5 bases; J trimming: 7 bases; junction bases outside the gene matches: 7. The CDR3 contains 13 residues. Germline V lookup: CDR1 SGHAT, CDR2 FQNNGV. CDR3 protein: CASSDHRGSEAFF. The CDR3 nucleotides read TGTGCCAGCAGCGACCACAGGGGTAGTGAAGCTTTCTTT.

The chain combines TRBV5-1 with TRBJ2-7, with a weak D call TRBD1 (5 bases). Trimming took 4 bases from V and 2 from J, leaving 10 bases between them. The CDR3 extends over 13 amino acids. The germline gives CDR1 SGHRS, CDR2 YFSETQ. This CDR3 reads CASSEGQPYEQYF. CDR3 in DNA: TGCGCCAGCAGCGAAGGACAACCCTACGAGCAGTACTTC.